These 4 T cell receptor beta chains were all obtained from the same sample, sequenced in a study of T cells after yellow fever vaccination. TCRdb ran MiXCR on the 5' RACE reads and lists one entry per CDR3 protein. Among approximately 300,000 distinct CDR3 sequences, 10% to 15% were seen once, and the ten largest hold 0.4% to 0.55%. The sample was CD4+ T cells sorted from PBMCs, taken 45 days after the yellow fever booster vaccination. The receptors come from a young man who received the YFV17D yellow fever vaccine.

This clonotype occurred a few times. This chain joins TRBV12-3 or TRBV12-4 and TRBJ2-6; D remains ambiguous. Trimming shortened V by 7 bases and J by 1 base, and 8 bases separated the two germline ends. The length of the CDR3 is 14 residues. The CDR3, as DNA: TGTGCCAGCACCCCTTCATCTGGGGCCAACGTCCTGACTTTC. This sequence encodes CASTPSSGANVLTF.

V gene TRBV10-3 combines with J gene TRBJ2-7; D call uncertain. V shed 7 bases and J shed 0 bases, with 10 bases lying between them. This CDR3 has 13 residues. Per germline, CDR1 ENHRY and CDR2 SYGVKD. CDR3 residues: CAINEGNSYEQYF. The CDR3 bases are TGTGCCATCAACGAAGGCAACTCCTACGAGCAGTACTTC.

This rearrangement joins TRBV4-1 to TRBJ1-1; TRBD1 agrees at 7 bases. The V segment lost 4 bases and the J segment 1 base; nucleotides outside the gene matches: 9. The CDR3 runs 16 residues. In germline, CDR1 is MGHRA, CDR2 YSYEKL. The chain's CDR3 is CASSRNPRQGNTEAFF. The CDR3 bases are TGCGCCAGCAGCCGTAACCCCCGACAGGGGAACACTGAAGCTTTCTTT.

A few counts support this clonotype. The V call is TRBV3-1, the J call TRBJ2-5; a possible D gene is TRBD1 (6 bases). The CDR3 covers 12 residues. The V and J ends lost 2 bases and 9 bases respectively, with 10 bases between them. The V gene's germline CDR1 is LGHDT and CDR2 YNNKEL (reference sequence). The DNA of the CDR3 is TGTGCCAGCAGCCAACTTTCAGGGGCCCAGTACTTC. It specifies CASSQLSGAQYF.